This T cell receptor beta chain was found in a study of shared clonotypes between healthy human individuals (dated by TCRdb to between 2020 and 2021). Background on the whole study: The cohort included three men and a couple of women between 18 and 49 years of age. Leukapheresis yielded between about 0.94 and 9.5 billion PBMCs per donor. Per donor, three plates each were used for CD4 naive and CD4 memory, two for CD8 naive, and one for CD8 memory. To increase sequencing depth and limit assay-specific biases, TCR repertoire library preparation and sequencing were carried out by different laboratories using diverse techniques. To estimate repertoire size and how much clonotypes are shared between individuals, the study performed deep sequencing of blood TCR repertoires from roughly five healthy adults. The study at large found these results: Naive subsets generally had larger estimated clonotype richness than memory subsets. Sharing across a few donors was observed for about 5% of naive CD4, around 3.5% of naive CD8, 2% to 2.5% of memory CD4, and around 0.44% of memory CD8 clonotypes. Even with the large sequencing depth, rarefaction of the sorted-subset datasets indicated that sequencing was incomplete. Because the study included a small number of donors, the genetic and exposure-history diversity represented was limited. Higher generation probabilities were observed for clonotypes shared by all four sorted-subset donors than for non-shared clonotypes. Pairwise subsampling led to the expectation that sequencing depth would affect the degree of clonotype sharing among donors. Only blood was sampled, and tissue TCR repertoires likely differ from those in blood.

The CDR3 measures 15 amino acids from cysteine to phenylalanine. Only the CDR3 DNA stays, 45 bases, in frame from base 1. The junction shows trimming of 2 bases on V and 7 bases on J, plus 14 bases between the germline ends. The germline V gene encodes CDR1 SGHAT and CDR2 FQDESV (reference sequence). Using the deep immunoSEQ assay, multiplex PCR amplified TCR CDR3 regions from genomic DNA. For each cell subset, the extracted genomic DNA was distributed evenly across all wells of several immunoSEQ 96-well plates, and each plate served as one replicate. For sorted subsets, about 200 ng genomic DNA, equal to approximately 30,000 T cell genomes, was loaded into each replicate PCR. The purified libraries were quantified using a Qubit 3.0 fluorometer, sized with a Bioanalyzer 2100, and then quantified again using the KAPA Library Quantification kit. Every immunoSEQ 96-well plate was sequenced on a separate single-read 150-cycle Illumina NextSeq 550 flow cell. Turning to the authors' computational methods: The immunoSEQ output contained only junctional sequences without quality scores, so filtering could not match that applied to full-length reads. To assign V/J genes and CDR3, sequences were annotated against IMGT germline references using PyIR, a Python wrapper for IgBLAST v1.9. Reads were filtered out if the reads had weak V/J assignments (E-value above 1e-6), no CDR3, stop codons, out-of-frame junctions, or ambiguous translated residues. V3J clonotypes were defined as sequences sharing the same inferred V gene, J gene, and CDR3 amino acid sequence. Percentage overlap between repertoires was calculated by dividing the number of shared unique clonotypes by the size of the smaller repertoire. Repertoire richness was assessed with RTK rarefaction, the Chao1 estimator, and Recon v2.1 estimates of unobserved clonotypes. Generation probabilities for all TCRbeta clonotypes obtained by the gDNA method from a few donors were computed using OLGA. As stored in TCRdb, this immuneACCESS dataset retains in-frame rearrangements with V and J assigned. A fraction of the clones does not appear; measured against another copy, unresolved V genes explain less than half of the discrepancy, and the remainder lacks a known reason. For V, J and clone size, that table is used; D and trimming come from the DNA. This sample comprises roughly 2.5 million clones, over 85% of them detected only once. Under 0.15% of the sample lies in the top ten.

The donors were healthy, HIV-negative adults who had no recently reported acute infections or vaccinations. Every donor was a Caucasian adult living in Nashville, Tennessee, USA. Magnetic negative selection was used to enrich CD4+ T cells, after which naive cells were positively selected on CD45RA and the negative fraction became the memory subset. Blood was obtained by leukapheresis, after which PBMCs were separated by Ficoll-Histopaque density gradient centrifugation and cryopreserved in liquid nitrogen vapor phase. Purity and quantity of every magnetically sorted T cell population were checked by analytical flow cytometry. Genomic DNA was isolated from each sorted fraction and quantified by UV absorbance on a Nanodrop 2000c. This clone appeared a single time. Its antigen is still unknown. No much larger clone is present one base from it, and per-base qualities are unavailable.

The sequence came from a man between 18 and 29 years old in good health. Sequencing was done on a sample of naive CD4+ T cells sorted from blood. Per the publication, the cell subset or site label means: CD45RA+ positively selected. The rearrangement joined TRBV11-1 to TRBJ2-2; a weak D assignment points to TRBD1 (7 bases agree). The DNA sequence follows: TGTGCCAGCAGCTTAAACCAGGGGGGAAACGGGGAGCTGTTTTTT. Translated, it reads CASSLNQGGNGELFF. Joined to the reference TRBV11-1 and TRBJ2-2 proteins, this CDR3 gives the full variable domain: EAEVAQSPRYKITEKSQAVAFWCDPISGHATLYWYRQILGQGPELLVQFQDESVVDDSQLPKDRFSAERLKGVDSTLKIQPAELGDSAMYLCASSLNQGGNGELFFGEGSRLTVL.